This T cell receptor beta chain was captured in a study of regulatory T cells in long-lasting Graves disease. The CDR3 runs to 21 residues. Germline V gene sequence: CDR1 LGHDT, CDR2 YNNKEL (reference sequence). V gave up 3 bases and J gave up 3 bases; unmatched junction bases: 21. Time point denoted: newly diagnosed GD, antithyroid drugs for less than 3 months. PBMC RNA was the source of the TCR library. Under American Thyroid Association guidelines, Graves' disease was diagnosed. The authors built TCR beta libraries using iRepertoire HTBI primers and Arm-PCR of CDR3 regions. TCRdb reanalysed the multiplex PCR reads using MiXCR and keeps one entry per CDR3 protein. The profile covers a few hundred thousand distinct CDR3 sequences, with 13% to 15% appearing a single time and more than 15% taken by the ten largest. A few counts support this clonotype. Separately, the same data were catalogued under a study of T cells in Graves' hyperthyroidism and ophthalmopathy.

This TCR came from a woman between 50 and 59 years old with Graves disease. The rearrangement links TRBV3-1 to TRBJ2-1, with 9 bases fitting TRBD2. This specimen was peripheral blood mononuclear cells (PBMCs), taken at new diagnosis, from a patient treated with antithyroid drugs. The CDR3, as DNA: TGTGCCAGCAGCCATCTCTACTCCGGGACTAGCCGGAGGGGAGGCTACAATGAGCAGTTCTTC. Translating it yields CASSHLYSGTSRRGGYNEQFF.